The 13 T cell receptor beta chains given below trace back to one sample, sequenced in a study of cytomegalovirus exposure and HLA in healthy donors. PCR employed 60 Vbeta and 13 Jbeta primers. Assay used: immunoSEQ multiplex PCR; TCRdb lists only in-frame clones, some missing. Seen here are 150,000 or so clones, around 78% observed once, and the top ten hold approximately 1.8%. Specimen: PBMCs. The receptor source for this set is a woman aged 18-30 years in good health and CMV-seronegative.

V usage is TRBV7-2 and J usage is TRBJ2-1; 15 bases line up with TRBD2. Germline V gene data show CDR1 as SGHTA and CDR2 as FQGNSA. The CDR3 is 16 residues long. With 4 bases clipped from V and 10 bases from J, the junction kept 8 bases outside the gene matches. The CDR3 coding sequence is TGTGCCAGCAGCTCAACCGGGACTAGCGGGGGGAAGGAGCAGTTCTTC. Protein sequence: CASSSTGTSGGKEQFF.

This chain links TRBV9 with TRBJ1-4; 9 nucleotides line up with TRBD1. Germline V gene data show CDR1 as SGDLS and CDR2 as YYNGEE. The CDR3 loop spans 15 amino acids. With V trimmed by 4 bases and J by 4 bases, 5 bases remained unmatched. The CDR3 loop is CASSIGQGLNEKLFF. In DNA form, the CDR3 reads TGTGCCAGCAGCATTGGACAGGGGCTTAATGAAAAACTGTTTTTT.

The chain combines TRBV11-3 with TRBJ1-1, with D tentatively TRBD1 (5 bases). Trimming cost V 5 bases and J 4 bases, with 11 bases left between them. CDR1 SGHNT and CDR2 YENEEA come from the germline V gene. The CDR3 consists of 13 residues. DNA of the CDR3: TGTGCCAGCAGCCCCAGGGCAGGCACTGAAGCTTTCTTT. This encodes CASSPRAGTEAFF.

The chain couples TRBV11-3 to TRBJ2-1; 7 bases are shared with TRBD2. Germline loops: CDR1 SGHNT, CDR2 YENEEA. V lost 5 bases and J lost 5; bases outside the gene matches: 6. The length of the CDR3 is 14 residues. In DNA, the CDR3 is TGTGCCAGCAGCACCTTGGGAGGGCACAATGAGCAGTTCTTC. It yields the protein CASSTLGGHNEQFF.

The chain has TRBV19 and TRBJ1-4, with a possible D match to TRBD1 (5 bases). The germline V and J ends were trimmed by 3 bases and 7 bases, with 12 bases remaining between them. The CDR3 is 14 amino acids. Germline V lookup: CDR1 LNHDA, CDR2 SQIVND (reference sequence). Written as DNA, the CDR3 is TGTGCCAGTAGTATGGACACCGTAGGTGAAAAACTGTTTTTT. As protein: CASSMDTVGEKLFF.

V and J are TRBV5-1 and TRBJ2-5; D perhaps matches TRBD1 (5 bases). The germline V and J ends were trimmed by 0 bases and 0 bases, with 9 bases remaining between them. The CDR3 sequence is 15 residues long. CDR1 is SGHRS and CDR2 is YFSETQ in the germline V gene. The CDR3 loop reads CASSLARRDQETQYF. CDR3 nucleotide sequence: TGCGCCAGCAGCTTGGCCCGCAGGGACCAAGAGACCCAGTACTTC.

This chain joins TRBV9 and TRBJ2-5, with TRBD2 as a possible D gene (6 bases). Trimming left V 4 bases short and J 7 bases short, with 20 bases between. CDR1 SGDLS and CDR2 YYNGEE come from the germline V gene. The CDR3 is 15 residues long. DNA of the CDR3: TGTGCCAGCAGCAGAGGGGAGAGGAGGGGAGGGACCCAGTACTTC. Amino acids: CASSRGERRGGTQYF.

The V gene is TRBV7-2, the J gene TRBJ1-4, with D hard to call. The ends were cut back, 0 bases at V and 5 bases at J, with 13 bases in the middle. This CDR3 has 16 residues. Germline V gene lookup returns CDR1 SGHTA and CDR2 FQGNSA. CDR3 bases: TGTGCCAGCAGCTTAGCGCTAAATCGGAGAAATGAAAAACTGTTTTTT. Its protein is CASSLALNRRNEKLFF.

This clone was counted a few times. The chain is built from TRBV29-1 and TRBJ2-1, with 9 nucleotides matching TRBD2. CDR3 length: 16 amino acids. The germline V gene encodes CDR1 SQVTM and CDR2 ANQGSEA. The V gene end was trimmed by 8 bases and the J gene end by 3 bases; junction bases not matched to a gene: 14. CDR3 sequence reads: CSLGGAGGDDYNEQFF. CDR3 DNA: TGCAGCCTAGGGGGGGCGGGAGGGGACGACTACAATGAGCAGTTCTTC.

The J gene is TRBJ1-1, the V gene TRBV6-4; D is unclear. The ends were cut back, 6 bases at V and 2 bases at J, with 10 bases in the middle. The CDR3 contains 13 residues. CDR1 and CDR2 from the germline V gene are MRHNA and SNTAGT. This CDR3 reads CASSPGANTEAFF. Here the CDR3 DNA reads TGTGCCAGCAGCCCGGGAGCTAACACTGAAGCTTTCTTT.

The chain uses TRBV7-9 and TRBJ2-2; 14 nucleotides match TRBD2. This CDR3 has 19 amino acids. J lost 6 bases, V lost 3 bases, and 12 bases had no gene match. CDR1 and CDR2 (germline): SEHNR, FQNEAQ (reference sequence). In DNA form, the CDR3 reads TGTGCCAGCAGCTTCCCGGGACTAGCGGGGGTAAACGTCCCCGGGGAGCTGTTTTTT. This gives the protein CASSFPGLAGVNVPGELFF.

The chain has TRBV18 and TRBJ1-5; TRBD1 matches at 8 bases. V lost 2 bases, J lost 6 bases, and 12 bases stayed unmatched. The length of the CDR3 is 17 residues. The germline V gene has CDR1 KGHSH and CDR2 LQKENI. CDR3 sequence reads: CASSPSSGGVAGQPQHF. The DNA for the CDR3 is TGTGCCAGCTCACCATCTTCAGGGGGCGTAGCGGGTCAGCCCCAGCATTTT.

The rearrangement uses TRBV9 and TRBJ2-5; perhaps TRBD2 as D (6 bases). Germline loops: CDR1 SGDLS, CDR2 YYNGEE. The CDR3 totals 15 residues. V was cut by 4 bases and J by 0 bases, with 13 bases left in between. The CDR3 loop reads CASSPWDSYQETQYF. DNA of the CDR3: TGTGCCAGCAGCCCTTGGGACTCGTACCAAGAGACCCAGTACTTC.